This is a list of T cell receptor beta chains from one sample in a study of cytomegalovirus exposure and HLA in healthy donors. The table came from immunoSEQ multiplex PCR; TCRdb's copy has only in-frame clones and leaves some out. The sample contains 81,000 or so clones, around 80% of which appear only once. Sequenced input: PBMCs. These receptors originate from a man in his fifties in good health and CMV-seropositive. CDR3s include the opening cysteine and the closing phenylalanine or tryptophan. Clone sizes are given selectively: once, few, many, or a class where the clone is expanded.

TRBV12-5	.	TRBJ2-5	CASGLGAGQETQYF
TRBV18	.	TRBJ1-3	CASSPPERSGNTIYF
TRBV6-5	.	TRBJ1-1	CASRVGGTEAFF
TRBV7-3	.	TRBJ2-2	CASSGGQGSGELFF
TRBV6-6	.	TRBJ2-7	CASSQSGRFHEQYF
TRBV7-9	.	TRBJ2-5	CSSNSGEGFTAETQYF
TRBV7-3	.	TRBJ2-2	CASSSGQNTGELFF
TRBV9	.	TRBJ1-2	CASSAEDIPNYGYTF
TRBV9	.	TRBJ2-3	CASSLGTGTIGTDTQYF
TRBV15	.	TRBJ1-1	CATSRGRGQMNTEAFF
TRBV20-1	.	TRBJ1-3	CSASRGNTIYF
TRBV4-3	.	TRBJ1-5	CASSQERDQPQHF
TRBV30	.	TRBJ1-1	CAWEVGANTEAFF
TRBV7-6	few	TRBJ2-5	CASSSGTSGPLVVQYF
TRBV11-1	.	TRBJ2-1	CASSLDGLAGVGGNEQFF
TRBV4-1	.	TRBJ2-7	CASSQADGNYEQYF